This T cell receptor (beta chain) was identified during a study of CD8+ T cells in alopecia areata. Notes on the study in general: Scalp and blood samples kept many expanded lesional clones throughout tofacitinib. The link between baseline CD8+ expansion and response remains uncertain with one nonresponder. Normal-skin resident alphabeta T cells also appear among scalp sample sequences.

About this clone: Its matching antigen is unknown.

In germline, CDR1 is MNHEY, CDR2 SMNVEV (reference sequence). The CDR3 is 21 amino acids. The ends were cut back, 2 bases at V and 5 bases at J, with 31 bases in the middle. Treatment described: oral pan-JAK inhibitor, 5-10 mg twice daily. Reverse transcribed after extraction, RNA yielded cDNA as the sequencing template. Some clones are missing from TCRdb's copy, which holds only in-frame ones; the method was immunoSEQ multiplex PCR. The data contain about 190,000 clones, 60% to 70% of them seen just once; the ten biggest clones take up about 0.65%. The TCR originated in a human donor with alopecia areata. J is TRBJ1-3 and V is TRBV27, with D possibly TRBD1 on 5 matching bases. The sequenced sample was CD4+ T cells sorted from blood, obtained at week 4, from a patient treated with tofacitinib. CDR3 bases: TGTGCCAGCAGTTTAACCCCCCCCACAGGCCGCACGACAACTCGCAGAAACACCATATATTTT. This translates into CASSLTPPTGRTTTRRNTIYF.